This T cell receptor (beta chain) was identified in a study of cytomegalovirus exposure and HLA in healthy donors. Findings and limits, study-wide: A later analysis found common viral pathogens apparently linked to several of the most significant clusters.

Healthy bone marrow donors made up the donor group. Trimming removed 2 bases from V and 5 bases from J; junction bases left unmatched: 22. The CDR3 covers 19 residues. CDR1 SGHDT and CDR2 YYEEEE come from the germline V gene. As for this clone: Its cognate antigen is unknown.

Vbeta (60) and Jbeta (13) primers were used in the PCR. Libraries were prepared by immunoSEQ multiplex PCR; TCRdb keeps only in-frame clonotypes and omits some of them. The table includes some 76,000 clones, roughly 80% detected once. This clonotype originated in a woman between 50 and 59 years old in good health and CMV-seronegative. The chain recombines TRBV5-6 with TRBJ2-7, with 7 bases that match TRBD1. The specimen was PBMCs. The CDR3 bases are TGTGCCAGCAGCTTTACTCTACCTCGGGGTAGGGGGCCCAGCCACGAGCAGTACGTC. Translation gives CASSFTLPRGRGPSHEQYV.